This T cell receptor beta chain was identified during a study of Ad26.COV2.S vaccination and SARS-CoV-2 variants. Study overall: It was the COV1001 Ad26.COV2.S trial arm that included the donor. Donor got 5x10^10 or 1x10^11 viral particles of Ad26.COV2.S.

This clone was seen a few times. Stated treatment: some 20 received Ad26.COV2.S at low or high dose, single or two shots; roughly five received placebo; per-sample allocation not given. Specimens were obtained on day 63 following the first vaccine or placebo injection. This table comes from immunoSEQ multiplex PCR, and its TCRdb copy is limited to in-frame clones, with some not included. The sample shows some 420,000 clones, around nine tenths of them seen only once. V lost 8 bases, J lost 7 bases, and 6 bases stayed unmatched. The germline V gene has CDR1 MDHEN and CDR2 SYDVKM. The CDR3 has 12 amino acids.

This receptor was obtained from a person between 18 and 65 years old who received the Ad26.COV2.S COVID-19 vaccine or a placebo. V usage is TRBV28 and J usage is TRBJ1-1; 8 nucleotides align to TRBD1. Sample: peripheral blood, taken in a trial of Ad26.COV2.S vaccine versus placebo. As DNA, the CDR3 is TGTGCCAGCTTCCGGGACAGGCTTGAAGCTTTCTTT. Translation gives CASFRDRLEAFF.